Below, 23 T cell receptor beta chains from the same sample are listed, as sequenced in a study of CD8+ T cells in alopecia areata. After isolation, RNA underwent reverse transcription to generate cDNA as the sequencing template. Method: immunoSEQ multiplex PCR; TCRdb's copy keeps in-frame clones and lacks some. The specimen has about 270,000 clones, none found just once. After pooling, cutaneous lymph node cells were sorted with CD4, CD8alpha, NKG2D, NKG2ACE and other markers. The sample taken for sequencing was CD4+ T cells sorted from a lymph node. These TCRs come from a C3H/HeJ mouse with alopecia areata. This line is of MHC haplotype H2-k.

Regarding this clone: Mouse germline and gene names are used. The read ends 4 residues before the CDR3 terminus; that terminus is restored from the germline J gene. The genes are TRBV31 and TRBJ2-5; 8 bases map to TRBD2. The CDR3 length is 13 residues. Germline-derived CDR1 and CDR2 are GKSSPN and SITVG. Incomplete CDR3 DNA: TGTGCCTGGAGTCCGGGGGGGCGTGAC. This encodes CAWSPGGRD. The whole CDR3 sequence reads CAWSPGGRDTQYF.

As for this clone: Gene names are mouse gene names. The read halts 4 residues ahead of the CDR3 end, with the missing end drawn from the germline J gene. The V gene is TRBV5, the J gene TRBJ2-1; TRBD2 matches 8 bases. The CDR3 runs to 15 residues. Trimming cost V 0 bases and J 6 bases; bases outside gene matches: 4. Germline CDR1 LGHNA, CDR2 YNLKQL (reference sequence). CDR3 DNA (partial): TGTGCCAGCAGCCAAGAAGTCTGGGGGGTTGCT. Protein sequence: CASSQEVWGVA. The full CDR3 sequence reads CASSQEVWGVAEQFF.

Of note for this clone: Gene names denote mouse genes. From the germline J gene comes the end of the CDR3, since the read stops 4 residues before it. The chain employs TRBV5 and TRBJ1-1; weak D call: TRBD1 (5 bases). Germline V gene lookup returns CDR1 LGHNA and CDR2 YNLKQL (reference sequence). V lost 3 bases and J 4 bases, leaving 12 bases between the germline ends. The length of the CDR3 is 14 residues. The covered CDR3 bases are TGTGCCAGCAGCCAGGCAGGGCAGGGCACA. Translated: CASSQAGQGT. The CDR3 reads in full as CASSQAGQGTEVFF.

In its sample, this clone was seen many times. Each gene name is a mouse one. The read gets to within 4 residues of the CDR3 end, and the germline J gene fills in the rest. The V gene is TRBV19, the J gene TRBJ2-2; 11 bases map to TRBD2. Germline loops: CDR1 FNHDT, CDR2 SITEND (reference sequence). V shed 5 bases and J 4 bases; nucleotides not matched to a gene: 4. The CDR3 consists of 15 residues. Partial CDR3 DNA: TGTGCCAGCAGCCGGACTGGGGGGAGCACCGGG. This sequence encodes CASSRTGGSTG. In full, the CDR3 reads CASSRTGGSTGQLYF.

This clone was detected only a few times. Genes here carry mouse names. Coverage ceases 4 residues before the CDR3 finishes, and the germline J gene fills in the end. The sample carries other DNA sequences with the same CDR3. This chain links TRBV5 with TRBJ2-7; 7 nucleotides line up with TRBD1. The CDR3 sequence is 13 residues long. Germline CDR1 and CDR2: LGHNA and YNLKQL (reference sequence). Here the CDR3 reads CASSPTGEYEQYF. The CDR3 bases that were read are TGTGCCAGCAGCCCTACAGGGGAGTAT.

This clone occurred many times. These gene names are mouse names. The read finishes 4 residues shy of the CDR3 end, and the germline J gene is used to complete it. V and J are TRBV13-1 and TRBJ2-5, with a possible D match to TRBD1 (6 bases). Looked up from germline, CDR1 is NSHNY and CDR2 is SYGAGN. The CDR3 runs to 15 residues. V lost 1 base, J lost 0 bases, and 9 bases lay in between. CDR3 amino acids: CASSDPGTNQDTQYF. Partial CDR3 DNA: TGTGCCAGCAGTGATCCCGGGACAAACCAAGAC.

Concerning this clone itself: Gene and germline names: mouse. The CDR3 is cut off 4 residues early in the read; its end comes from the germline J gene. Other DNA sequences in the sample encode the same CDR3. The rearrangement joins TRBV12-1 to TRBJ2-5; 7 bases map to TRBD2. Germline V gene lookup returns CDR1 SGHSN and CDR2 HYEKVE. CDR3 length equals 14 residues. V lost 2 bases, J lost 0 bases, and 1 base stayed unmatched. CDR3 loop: CASSPGGNQDTQYF. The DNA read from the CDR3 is TGTGCCAGCTCTCCTGGGGGTAACCAAGAC.

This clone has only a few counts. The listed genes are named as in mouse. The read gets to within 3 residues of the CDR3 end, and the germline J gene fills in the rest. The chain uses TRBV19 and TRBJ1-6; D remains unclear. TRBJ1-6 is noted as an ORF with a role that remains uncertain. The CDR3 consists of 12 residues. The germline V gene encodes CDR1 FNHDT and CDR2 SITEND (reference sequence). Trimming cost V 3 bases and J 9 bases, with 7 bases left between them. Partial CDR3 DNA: TGTGCCAGCAGTACTCTCGGTTCGCCC. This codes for CASSTLGSP. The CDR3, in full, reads CASSTLGSPLYF.

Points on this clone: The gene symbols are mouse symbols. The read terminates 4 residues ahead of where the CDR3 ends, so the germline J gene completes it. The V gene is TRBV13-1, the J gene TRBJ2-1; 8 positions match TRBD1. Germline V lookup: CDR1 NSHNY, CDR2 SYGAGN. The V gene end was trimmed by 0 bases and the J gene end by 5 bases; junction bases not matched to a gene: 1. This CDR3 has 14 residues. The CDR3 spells CASSDVRGHAEQFF. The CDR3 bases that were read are TGTGCCAGCAGTGATGTCAGGGGGCATGCT.

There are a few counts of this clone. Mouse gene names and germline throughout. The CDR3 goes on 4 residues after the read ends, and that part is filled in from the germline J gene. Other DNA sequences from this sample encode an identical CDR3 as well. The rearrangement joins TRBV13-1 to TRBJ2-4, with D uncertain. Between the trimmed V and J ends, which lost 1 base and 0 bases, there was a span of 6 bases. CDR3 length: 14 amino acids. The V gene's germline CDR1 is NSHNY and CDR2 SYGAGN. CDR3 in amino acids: CASSDMGSQNTLYF. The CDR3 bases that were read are TGTGCCAGCAGTGATATGGGTAGTCAAAAC.

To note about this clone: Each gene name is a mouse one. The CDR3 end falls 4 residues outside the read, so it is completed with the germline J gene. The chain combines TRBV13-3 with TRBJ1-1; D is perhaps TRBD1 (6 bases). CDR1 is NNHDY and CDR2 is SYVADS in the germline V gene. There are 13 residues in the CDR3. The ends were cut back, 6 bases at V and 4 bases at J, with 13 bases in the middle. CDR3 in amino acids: CASTPGTSTEVFF. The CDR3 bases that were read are TGTGCCAGCACCCCGGGGACAAGCACA.

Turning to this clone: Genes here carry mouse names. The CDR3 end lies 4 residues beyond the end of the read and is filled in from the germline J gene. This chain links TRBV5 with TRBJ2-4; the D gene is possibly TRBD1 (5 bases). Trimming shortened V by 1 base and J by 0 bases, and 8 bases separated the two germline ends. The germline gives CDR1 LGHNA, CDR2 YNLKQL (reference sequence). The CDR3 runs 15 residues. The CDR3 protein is CASSQVEGSQNTLYF. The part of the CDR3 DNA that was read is TGTGCCAGCAGCCAAGTGGAGGGGAGTCAAAAC.

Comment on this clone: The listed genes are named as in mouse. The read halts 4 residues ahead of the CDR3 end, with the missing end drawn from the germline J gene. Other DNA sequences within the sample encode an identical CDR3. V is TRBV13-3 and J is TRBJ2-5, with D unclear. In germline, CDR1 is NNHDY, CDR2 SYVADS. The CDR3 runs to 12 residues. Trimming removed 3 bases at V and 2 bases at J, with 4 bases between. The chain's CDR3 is CASSALQDTQYF. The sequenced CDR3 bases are TGTGCCAGCAGTGCCCTCCAAGAC.

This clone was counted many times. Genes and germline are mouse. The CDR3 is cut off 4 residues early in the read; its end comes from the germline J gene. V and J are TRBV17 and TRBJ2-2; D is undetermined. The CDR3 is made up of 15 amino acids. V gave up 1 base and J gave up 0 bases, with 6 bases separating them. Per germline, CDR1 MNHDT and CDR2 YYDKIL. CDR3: CASSRVGPNTGQLYF. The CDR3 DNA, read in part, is TGTGCTAGCAGTAGAGTGGGTCCAAACACCGGG.

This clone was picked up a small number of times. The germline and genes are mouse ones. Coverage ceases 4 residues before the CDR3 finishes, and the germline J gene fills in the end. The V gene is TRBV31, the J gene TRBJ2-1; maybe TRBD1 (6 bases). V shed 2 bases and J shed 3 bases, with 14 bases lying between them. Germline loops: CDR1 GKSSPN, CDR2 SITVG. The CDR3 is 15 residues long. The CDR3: CAWSSAGTFYAEQFF. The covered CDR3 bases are TGTGCCTGGAGTTCTGCCGGGACATTCTATGCT.

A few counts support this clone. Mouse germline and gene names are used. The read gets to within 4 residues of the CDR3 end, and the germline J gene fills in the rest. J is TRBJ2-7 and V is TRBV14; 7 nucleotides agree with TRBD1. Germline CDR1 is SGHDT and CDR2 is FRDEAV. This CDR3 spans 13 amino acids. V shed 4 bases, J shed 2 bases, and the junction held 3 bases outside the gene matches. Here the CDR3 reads CASSPTGAYEQYF. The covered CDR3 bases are TGTGCCAGCAGTCCTACAGGGGCCTAT.

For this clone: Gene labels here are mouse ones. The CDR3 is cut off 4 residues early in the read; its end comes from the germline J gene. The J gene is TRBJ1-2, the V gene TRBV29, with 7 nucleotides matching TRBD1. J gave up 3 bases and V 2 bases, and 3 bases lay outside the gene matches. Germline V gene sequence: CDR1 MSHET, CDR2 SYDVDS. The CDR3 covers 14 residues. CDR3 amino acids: CASSLRGQDSDYTF. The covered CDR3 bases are TGTGCTAGCAGTTTAAGGGGGCAAGACTCC.

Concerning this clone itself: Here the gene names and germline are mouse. The CDR3: CASRGTVYNSPLYF. Incomplete CDR3 DNA: TGTGCCAGCAGAGGGACAGTATATAATTCGCCC. V usage is TRBV13-1 and J usage is TRBJ1-6; TRBD1 matches at 7 bases. From the germline J gene comes the end of the CDR3, since the read stops 3 residues before it. TRBJ1-6 is sorted into the ORF group, with uncertain function. The CDR3 runs to 14 residues. The V gene end was trimmed by 5 bases and the J gene end by 4 bases; junction bases not matched to a gene: 3. The germline gives CDR1 NSHNY, CDR2 SYGAGN.

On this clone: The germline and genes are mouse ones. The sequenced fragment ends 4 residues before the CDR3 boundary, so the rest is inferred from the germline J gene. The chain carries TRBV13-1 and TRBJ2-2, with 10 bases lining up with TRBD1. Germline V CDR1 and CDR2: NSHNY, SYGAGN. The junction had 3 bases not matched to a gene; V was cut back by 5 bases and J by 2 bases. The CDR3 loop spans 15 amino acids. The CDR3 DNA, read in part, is TGTGCCAGCAGACCGGGACAGGGGAACACCGGG. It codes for CASRPGQGNTG. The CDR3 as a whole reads CASRPGQGNTGQLYF.

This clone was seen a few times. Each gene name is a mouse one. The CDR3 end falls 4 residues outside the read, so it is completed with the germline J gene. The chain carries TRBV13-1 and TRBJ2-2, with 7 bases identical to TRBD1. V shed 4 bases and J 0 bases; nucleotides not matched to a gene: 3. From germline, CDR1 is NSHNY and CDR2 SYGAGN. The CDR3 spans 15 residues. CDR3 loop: CASSKGQSNTGQLYF. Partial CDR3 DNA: TGTGCCAGCAGTAAGGGACAGTCAAACACCGGG.

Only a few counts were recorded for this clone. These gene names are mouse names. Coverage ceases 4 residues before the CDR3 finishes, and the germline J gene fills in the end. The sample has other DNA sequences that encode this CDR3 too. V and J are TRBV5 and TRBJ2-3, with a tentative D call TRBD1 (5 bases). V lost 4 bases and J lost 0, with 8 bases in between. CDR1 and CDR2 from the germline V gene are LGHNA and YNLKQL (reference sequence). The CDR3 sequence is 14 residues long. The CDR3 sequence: CASSRDSSAETLYF. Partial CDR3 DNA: TGTGCCAGCAGCCGCGACAGCAGTGCAGAA.

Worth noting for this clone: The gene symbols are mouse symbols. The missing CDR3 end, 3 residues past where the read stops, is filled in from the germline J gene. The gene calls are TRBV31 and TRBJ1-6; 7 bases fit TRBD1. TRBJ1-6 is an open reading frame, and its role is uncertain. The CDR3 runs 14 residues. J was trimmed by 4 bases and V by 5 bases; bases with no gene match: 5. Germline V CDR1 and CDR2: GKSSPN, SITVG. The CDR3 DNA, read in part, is TGTGCCTGGGCTACAGGGGATTATAATTCGCCC. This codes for CAWATGDYNSP. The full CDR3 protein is CAWATGDYNSPLYF.

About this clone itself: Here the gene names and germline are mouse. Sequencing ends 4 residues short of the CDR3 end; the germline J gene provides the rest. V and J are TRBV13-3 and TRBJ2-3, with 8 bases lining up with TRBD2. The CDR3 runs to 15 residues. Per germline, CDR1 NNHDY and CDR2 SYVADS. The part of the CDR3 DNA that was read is TGTGCCAGCAGTGAAAAACTGGGGGAGGAAGAA. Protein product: CASSEKLGEEE. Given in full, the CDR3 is CASSEKLGEEETLYF.